The 32 T cell receptor beta chains presented below share a single source sample, sequenced in a study of T cells in Graves' hyperthyroidism and ophthalmopathy. RNA transcripts were the template for amplifying TCR beta CDR3 regions. HTBI primers were used for first-round RT-PCR of the TCR CDR3. TCRdb re-called the multiplex PCR reads with MiXCR, one entry per CDR3 protein. The sample comprises some 570,000 distinct CDR3 sequences, 17% of which are singletons, and approximately 15% rests with the top ten. Sequenced: blood. These receptors all come from a woman aged 18-29 years with Graves' ophthalmopathy.

There are many counts of this clonotype. V usage is TRBV28 and J usage is TRBJ2-5, with TRBD1 matching 7 bases. Germline-derived CDR1 and CDR2 are MDHEN and SYDVKM. This CDR3 spans 15 amino acids. V trimming: 7 bases; J trimming: 0 bases; junction bases outside the gene matches: 8. CDR3 DNA: TGTGCCAGCAACCAGGGGGACACGTACCAAGAGACCCAGTACTTC. Protein: CASNQGDTYQETQYF.

This clonotype was seen a handful of times. V gene TRBV28 combines with J gene TRBJ2-2; D is possibly TRBD1 (6 bases). Germline assignment: CDR1 MDHEN and CDR2 SYDVKM. This CDR3 is 15 amino acids long. Trimming removed 8 bases at V and 1 base at J, with 14 bases between. CDR3 in amino acids: CASEDPRGNTGELFF. The CDR3 DNA is TGTGCCAGCGAAGACCCCAGGGGGAACACCGGGGAGCTGTTTTTT. The whole variable domain, remainder taken from reference TRBV28 and TRBJ2-2, is DVKVTQSSRYLVKRTGEKVFLECVQDMDHENMFWYRQDPGLGLRLIYFSYDVKMKEKGDIPEGYSVSREKKERFSLILESASTNQTSMYLCASEDPRGNTGELFFGEGSRLTVL.

This clonotype was detected only a few times. The chain links TRBV7-6 to TRBJ1-1; tentative D call: TRBD1 (6 bases). The ends were cut back, 5 bases at V and 3 bases at J, with 10 bases in the middle. The CDR3 runs to 13 residues. Germline CDR1 reads SGHVS; CDR2 reads FNYEAQ. The CDR3 nucleotides read TGTGCCAGCAGCGTAGGACAGTACACTGAAGCTTTCTTT. This encodes CASSVGQYTEAFF. The full variable domain, in which reference TRBV7-6 and TRBJ1-1 provide the parts outside the CDR3, is GAGVSQSPRYKVTKRGQDVALRCDPISGHVSLYWYRQALGQGPEFLTYFNYEAQQDKSGLPNDRFSAERPEGSISTLTIQRTEQRDSAMYRCASSVGQYTEAFFGQGTRLTVV.

The table lists this clonotype with many counts. The chain is built from TRBV20-1 and TRBJ2-7; D is ambiguous. V was shortened by 0 bases and J by 1 base, with 13 bases between the two germline ends. CDR3 length equals 15 residues. Germline V lookup: CDR1 DFQATT, CDR2 SNEGSKA (reference sequence). The CDR3 sequence is CSARDLVQQSYEQYF. In DNA, the CDR3 is TGCAGTGCTAGAGACCTCGTACAGCAATCCTACGAGCAGTACTTC.

This clonotype was observed a handful of times. This chain connects TRBV28 to TRBJ1-6; tentatively, D is TRBD1 (5 bases). CDR3 length: 16 residues. Trimming cost V 6 bases and J 5 bases, with 17 bases left between them. Per the germline V gene, CDR1 is MDHEN and CDR2 is SYDVKM. CDR3 sequence reads: CASRFVGEGHNSPLHF. CDR3 nucleotides: TGTGCCAGCAGGTTTGTGGGAGAGGGACATAATTCACCCCTCCACTTT. Drawing the rest from reference TRBV28 and TRBJ1-6, the complete variable domain is DVKVTQSSRYLVKRTGEKVFLECVQDMDHENMFWYRQDPGLGLRLIYFSYDVKMKEKGDIPEGYSVSREKKERFSLILESASTNQTSMYLCASRFVGEGHNSPLHFGNGTRLTVT.

The gene calls are TRBV2 and TRBJ2-1; D not certain. The CDR3 consists of 12 residues. Germline assignment: CDR1 SNHLY and CDR2 FYNNEI. Trimming removed 6 bases from V and 6 bases from J, with 9 bases in between. The CDR3 nucleotides are TGTGCCAGCAGGGACGAAATCAATGAGCAGTTCTTC. This codes for CASRDEINEQFF.

This clonotype was observed at least ten times. This chain connects TRBV6-1 to TRBJ2-6; D is unresolved. CDR1 MNHNS and CDR2 SASEGT come from the germline V gene. V lost 6 bases, J lost 0 bases, and 9 bases lay in between. CDR3 length equals 15 residues. This chain's CDR3 is CASSPGGSGANVLTF. As DNA, the CDR3 is TGTGCCAGCAGCCCGGGTGGCTCTGGGGCCAACGTCCTGACTTTC.

This clonotype was seen many times. The gene calls are TRBV27 and TRBJ1-1; D call uncertain. Trimming removed 5 bases from V and 5 bases from J, with 12 bases in between. CDR1 and CDR2 from the germline V gene are MNHEY and SMNVEV (reference sequence). CDR3 length equals 13 residues. CDR3 protein: CASSPEVRTEAFF. The CDR3 DNA is TGTGCCAGCAGTCCAGAGGTCCGAACTGAAGCTTTCTTT.

This clonotype was counted between two and nine times. This chain joins TRBV30 and TRBJ1-1; no firm D call. This CDR3 comprises 15 residues. Germline V gene lookup returns CDR1 GTSNPN and CDR2 SVGIG (reference sequence). V was trimmed by 2 bases and J by 1 base, leaving 14 bases between them. The CDR3: CAWSPLRGSNTEAFF. In DNA, the CDR3 is TGTGCCTGGAGTCCGCTTCGGGGATCGAACACTGAAGCTTTCTTT.

The genes are TRBV5-6 and TRBJ1-5; perhaps TRBD1 as D (5 bases). Trimming left V 4 bases short and J 0 bases short, with 17 bases between. There are 17 residues in the CDR3. CDR1 and CDR2 (germline): SGHDT, YYEEEE. The CDR3 DNA reads TGTGCCAGCAGCCTATCCCCGGGGGGGTATAGCAATCAGCCCCAGCATTTT. Translated, it gives CASSLSPGGYSNQPQHF.

As regards this clonotype: A much more abundant neighbour one base away suggests this may be a read error. This chain joins TRBV7-2 and TRBJ2-1; tentative D call: TRBD2 (6 bases). Looked up from germline, CDR1 is SGHTA and CDR2 is FQGNSA. CDR3 length equals 15 residues. The CDR3 sequence: CARSPRLGEYNEQFF. The CDR3 DNA sequence: TGTGCCCGCAGCCCGCGACTAGGGGAATACAATGAGCAGTTCTTC.

The sample holds many counts of this clonotype. The chain recombines TRBV28 with TRBJ2-2; weak D call: TRBD2 (6 bases). The V end was cut by 6 bases, the J end by 6 bases, with 17 bases between. The CDR3 totals 15 residues. The germline V gene has CDR1 MDHEN and CDR2 SYDVKM. DNA of the CDR3: TGTGCCAGCAGAAAAGTAGGAGGGAGACCCGGGGAGCTGTTTTTT. This codes for CASRKVGGRPGELFF.

At least ten counts were recorded for this clonotype. V usage is TRBV20-1 and J usage is TRBJ1-5; 7 bases line up with TRBD1. Germline V gene sequence: CDR1 DFQATT, CDR2 SNEGSKA (reference sequence). The CDR3 is 14 amino acids. J gave up 5 bases and V 4 bases, and 8 bases lay outside the gene matches. CDR3 coding DNA: TGCAGTGCTACTCAAGACAGGGACTATCAGCCCCAGCATTTT. Translated: CSATQDRDYQPQHF.

This clonotype turned up a few times. The rearrangement links TRBV7-9 to TRBJ2-5; maybe TRBD2 (6 bases). V was clipped by 5 bases and J by 5 bases, with 18 bases between them. Germline V gene lookup returns CDR1 SEHNR and CDR2 FQNEAQ (reference sequence). The CDR3 length is 15 residues. In DNA form, the CDR3 reads TGTGCCAGCAGCCGAGTACGCGGGGCGGGGGAGACCCAGTACTTC. Its translation is CASSRVRGAGETQYF.

There are many counts of this clonotype. J is TRBJ2-1 and V is TRBV7-2, with TRBD2 identical over 9 bases. With 3 bases clipped from V and 7 bases from J, the junction kept 4 bases outside the gene matches. Germline V gene sequence: CDR1 SGHTA, CDR2 FQGNSA. The CDR3 covers 14 residues. CDR3 sequence reads: CASSFGLAHNEQFF. For the CDR3, the DNA is TGTGCCAGCAGCTTTGGACTAGCGCATAATGAGCAGTTCTTC.

This clonotype was seen at least ten times. The rearrangement links TRBV20-1 to TRBJ2-1; 7 nucleotides line up with TRBD2. The CDR3 runs 13 residues. In germline, CDR1 is DFQATT, CDR2 SNEGSKA (reference sequence). V trimming: 4 bases; J trimming: 10 bases; junction bases outside the gene matches: 10. In DNA, the CDR3 is TGCAGTGCTATAGCGGGTTTACCGCGGGAGCAGTTCTTC. This sequence encodes CSAIAGLPREQFF.

This clonotype was found many times. J is TRBJ2-6 and V is TRBV7-3; D remains ambiguous. Germline CDR1 reads SGHTA; CDR2 reads FQGTGA. The CDR3 runs 16 residues. With 5 bases removed from V and 0 bases from J, the gap between germline ends came to 11 bases. The CDR3 loop reads CASSTPFGSGANVLTF. The CDR3 coding sequence is TGTGCCAGCAGCACCCCTTTTGGCTCTGGGGCCAACGTCCTGACTTTC.

This clonotype was recorded many times. V usage is TRBV11-1 and J usage is TRBJ2-2; TRBD1 matches at 9 bases. Germline V gives CDR1 SGHAT, CDR2 FQDESV (reference sequence). The ends lost 6 bases at V and 4 bases at J; junction bases unmatched: 6. The CDR3 extends over 15 amino acids. The CDR3 bases are TGTGCCAGCAGATCCGGGACAGGGTTCACCGGGGAGCTGTTTTTT. Protein product: CASRSGTGFTGELFF.

The chain uses TRBV5-1 and TRBJ2-1, with D perhaps TRBD1 (5 bases). The V and J ends lost 4 bases and 8 bases respectively, with 16 bases between them. Germline V gene sequence: CDR1 SGHRS, CDR2 YFSETQ. CDR3 length equals 14 residues. The CDR3 DNA is TGCGCCAGCAGCCCCAGCCAGTGGGGCGATGAGCAGTTCTTC. Translation: CASSPSQWGDEQFF.

About this clonotype: Relative to the germline gene, one junction end is altered; a read error may explain this. J is TRBJ2-5 and V is TRBV30; weak D call: TRBD1 (6 bases). The germline gives CDR1 GTSNPN, CDR2 SVGIG (reference sequence). The CDR3 is made up of 14 amino acids. CDR3 sequence (DNA): TGTGCCCGGAGTGTTAAACAGGGAAAAGAGACCCAGTACTTC. It encodes CARSVKQGKETQYF.

This clonotype has more than one count but fewer than ten. The rearrangement uses TRBV7-2 and TRBJ2-5; D is unresolved. Trimming cost V 1 base and J 2 bases, with 8 bases left between them. Germline-derived CDR1 and CDR2 are SGHTA and FQGNSA. This CDR3 is 14 amino acids long. The CDR3 DNA follows: TGTGCCAGCAGCTTAGACGGCAGTCAAGAGACCCAGTACTTC. It yields the protein CASSLDGSQETQYF.

This clonotype showed up many times. The chain uses TRBV2 and TRBJ1-2; TRBD1 matches 7 bases. The V segment lost 9 bases and the J segment 3 bases; nucleotides outside the gene matches: 13. Germline CDR1 SNHLY, CDR2 FYNNEI. There are 15 residues in the CDR3. DNA for the CDR3: TGTGCCAGTATTGACCCCGGGACAGCTCACTATGGCTACACCTTC. Translated: CASIDPGTAHYGYTF.

The V call is TRBV7-6, the J call TRBJ2-1, with 8 positions matching TRBD2. J gave up 2 bases and V 0 bases, and 12 bases lay outside the gene matches. Per germline, CDR1 SGHVS and CDR2 FNYEAQ. This CDR3 has 19 residues. CDR3: CASSLAIAVAGPAYNEQFF. The CDR3 DNA follows: TGTGCCAGCAGCTTAGCTATAGCAGTAGCGGGACCTGCCTACAATGAGCAGTTCTTC.

This clonotype was seen ten or more times. The chain carries TRBV27 and TRBJ2-1; maybe TRBD1 (6 bases). V lost 3 bases and J lost 6, with 12 bases in between. Looked up from germline, CDR1 is MNHEY and CDR2 is SMNVEV (reference sequence). The CDR3 is 14 residues long. The CDR3 nucleotides read TGTGCCAGCAGTTTCGCCGTGGGGGCCAATGAGCAGTTCTTC. Residues: CASSFAVGANEQFF.

This clonotype was recorded many times. The chain employs TRBV28 and TRBJ2-7, with 8 bases aligning to TRBD2. The CDR3 is made up of 16 amino acids. Germline CDR1 reads MDHEN; CDR2 reads SYDVKM. V trimming: 2 bases; J trimming: 3 bases; junction bases outside the gene matches: 9. The DNA for the CDR3 is TGTGCCAGCAGTTTAATCGAGCTAGCGGGCCGCTACGAGCAGTACTTC. Amino acid sequence: CASSLIELAGRYEQYF. The full variable domain, its missing parts supplied by reference TRBV28 and TRBJ2-7, is DVKVTQSSRYLVKRTGEKVFLECVQDMDHENMFWYRQDPGLGLRLIYFSYDVKMKEKGDIPEGYSVSREKKERFSLILESASTNQTSMYLCASSLIELAGRYEQYFGPGTRLTVT.

This clonotype was counted at least ten times. This sequence joins TRBV19 and TRBJ2-7; unclear D gene. Looked up from germline, CDR1 is LNHDA and CDR2 is SQIVND (reference sequence). V was shortened by 3 bases and J by 2 bases, with 8 bases between the two germline ends. CDR3 length: 13 amino acids. The CDR3 here is CASSMAQAYEQYF. In DNA form, the CDR3 reads TGTGCCAGTAGTATGGCGCAGGCCTACGAGCAGTACTTC.

This clonotype has just a few counts. This may stem from a read error, because a much larger clone lies one nucleotide away. The rearrangement joins TRBV7-2 to TRBJ2-3; 13 bases map to TRBD2. Germline trimming cut 5 bases from V and 8 bases from J; bases unmatched to any gene: 4. CDR3 size: 14 residues. Germline CDR1 SGHTA, CDR2 FQGNSA. CDR3 in amino acids: CASSPGLAGVTQYF. The CDR3 nucleotides are TGTGCCAGCAGCCCCGGACTAGCGGGAGTTACGCAGTATTTT.

At least ten counts were recorded for this clonotype. The chain has TRBV11-2 and TRBJ1-1; no definite D call. Germline V gene sequence: CDR1 SGHAT, CDR2 FQNNGV. This CDR3 contains 15 residues. Deletions cut 3 bases from V and 1 base from J, with 12 bases between. CDR3 sequence: CASSFLNFGNTEAFF. The CDR3 bases are TGTGCCAGCAGCTTCCTAAACTTTGGGAACACTGAAGCTTTCTTT.

The chain links TRBV27 to TRBJ2-1, with D unresolved. The germline V and J ends were trimmed by 3 bases and 4 bases, with 10 bases remaining between them. The CDR3 extends over 14 amino acids. CDR1 is MNHEY, CDR2 SMNVEV, per germline (reference sequence). In nucleotides, the CDR3 is TGTGCCAGCAGTTTTCTCCCTGAGTACAATGAGCAGTTCTTC. Amino acid sequence: CASSFLPEYNEQFF.

The chain uses TRBV6-2 or TRBV6-3 and TRBJ2-6; TRBD2 aligns across 8 bases. This CDR3 spans 17 amino acids. Germline V CDR1 and CDR2: MNHEY, SVGEGT. With V trimmed by 2 bases and J by 1 base, 4 bases remained unmatched. CDR3 bases: TGTGCCAGCAGTTACGGGTCTAGCGGGTCTGGGGCCAACGTCCTGACTTTC. Protein sequence: CASSYGSSGSGANVLTF.

This chain connects TRBV4-1 to TRBJ1-2, with D perhaps TRBD1 (5 bases). V was shortened by 1 base and J by 5 bases, with 14 bases between the two germline ends. Germline CDR1 and CDR2: MGHRA and YSYEKL. This CDR3 is built from 15 residues. CDR3 sequence (DNA): TGCGCCAGCAGCCAAGTCCAGGGAAATAAGTATGGCTACACCTTC. The encoded protein is CASSQVQGNKYGYTF.

The V and J genes are TRBV4-1 and TRBJ2-7, with D tentatively TRBD1 (6 bases). The V and J ends lost 1 base and 3 bases respectively, with 16 bases between them. The CDR3 length is 16 residues. The germline V gene has CDR1 MGHRA and CDR2 YSYEKL. In DNA, the CDR3 is TGCGCCAGCAGCCAAGCCAAGGACAGTTGGGGCTACGAGCAGTACTTC. Translated, it gives CASSQAKDSWGYEQYF.